The sequence of this T cell receptor beta chain was determined in a study of blood T cell repertoires in COVID-19 (dated by TCRdb to 2018 to 2020). General notes on the study: Collaborator samples came from the United States, Italy and Spain and covered acute and convalescent phases of COVID-19. The prospective study material was composed of cDNA or gDNA derived from T cells, B-cell-depleted T cells, or PBMCs. Subjects who had been exposed to COVID-19, were actively infected with it, or had recovered from it provided the deeply sampled blood TCRbeta repertoires that made up the dataset. The repertoires were made available in a free public database intended to serve as a resource for research on the immune response to SARS-CoV-2. Samples were obtained from the ongoing ImmuneRACE study (first 160 participants) and from over 1,000 subjects provided by 6 global collaborators. Sample metadata almost always included a de-identified subject ID, COVID-19 status, age in years and sex. Where available, HLA class I and class II types were obtained from metadata supplied by the sample provider rather than from assay-based typing.

About this clone: No antigen is known for it. It has no much larger one-base neighbor in the sample; base qualities were not kept.

Here is what the overall study found, with its caveats: Clinical and demographic metadata were provided uncurated, with the amount varying by source and participant.

TCRbeta CDR3 regions were amplified from genomic DNA using the immunoSEQ Assay, a bias-controlled multiplex PCR. On the authors' methods: The number of nucleated cells in each sample was estimated by amplification of reference gene primers within the assay. To quantify the absolute abundance of each unique TCRbeta CDR3 rearrangement, sequence reads were collapsed and filtered. For each sample, productive Simpson clonality was calculated as the square root of Simpson's diversity index across productive rearrangements. TCRdb limited this immuneACCESS table to in-frame rearrangements with V and J called. A share of clones is missing; checked studies link under half to unresolved V genes, and the rest is unexplained. The D gene and trimming were derived from the DNA, and the V and J assignments and clone size from that table. Here the sample has about 35,000 clones; around 85% occur a single time. The leading ten clones occupy 44% of the sample.

The cysteine opens and the phenylalanine closes a CDR3 of 15 amino acids. The entry retains the CDR3 DNA only, 45 bases that are in frame from base 1. V is cut back by 4 bases and J by 1 base, with 5 bases in the junction unmatched. CDR1 and CDR2 are drawn from the germline V gene (reference sequence): SGHKS, YYEKEE. The collaborating institutions used their own protocols to collect whole blood in K2EDTA tubes. For TCRbeta analysis, collaborators shipped samples in one of three forms: frozen whole blood, isolated PBMCs, or DNA extracted from either of those sample types. The TCR originated in a man aged 55 to 69 with active or convalescent COVID-19. The sequencing input was peripheral blood. The chain uses TRBV5-5 and TRBJ1-3, and 7 bases in between align with TRBD1. The CDR3 protein sequence reads: CASSRGQTSGNTIYF. The DNA reads TGTGCCAGCAGCCGGGGACAGACTTCTGGAAACACCATATATTTT. The CDR3, completed at both ends by the reference TRBV5-5 and TRBJ1-3 genes, gives the full variable domain DAGVTQSPTHLIKTRGQQVTLRCSPISGHKSVSWYQQVLGQGPQFIFQYYEKEERGRGNFPDRFSARQFPNYSSELNVNALLLGDSALYLCASSRGQTSGNTIYFGEGSWLTVV.